One T cell receptor (beta chain) is described in this entry. This clone was seen ten or more times. No cognate antigen has been identified for it. No much larger clonotype is one base removed from it; base qualities were not supplied. This record belongs to a study of metastatic and nonmetastatic thyroid tumors (dated by TCRdb to the early 2020s). Looking at the study overall: Repertoires were compared across peripheral blood and tumor or nodule tissue samples from malignant and benign thyroid patients.

Inclusive of the bounding cysteine and phenylalanine, the CDR3 is 15 residues long. Just the 45-base CDR3 DNA is kept, in frame starting at base 1. Here V drops 5 bases and J drops 4 bases, and the junction holds 4 bases not matched to any gene. Taken from the germline V gene, the CDR1 and CDR2 loops are SNHLY and FYNNEI. Library prep was done by PCR. These reads were obtained on an Illumina HiSeq 4000. High-throughput sequencing was used to profile the TCR beta-chain CDR3 region of every patient. Per the original workflow: Drawing on CDR3 differences between clinicopathological groups, the researchers built a classifier meant to tell apart patients with distant-metastatic papillary thyroid cancer. The Shannon index was used to assess repertoire diversity, and the Morisita-Horn index was used to assess tumor-blood repertoire similarity. In-frame beta chains were kept once TCRdb had trimmed the public reads at Q25 with fastp and called clones with MiXCR. TCRdb, not the authors, supplied the V and J calls. The sample table shows roughly 38,000 clones, and 9.5% to 13% are seen once. Clones ranked in the top ten supply 9% of the sample.

No treatment had been received by any patient before thyroid surgery. The study retrospectively analysed patient clinical samples collected from about 2011 to 2018 using T-cell receptor beta sequencing. Points the paper makes about the study in general: TCR beta diversity was reported as significantly higher in malignant tumors than in benign nodules, in both blood and tumor samples.

This receptor was taken from a male donor with papillary thyroid cancer or a benign thyroid nodule (not recorded which). Some clones in this sample may be carry-over from other donors' samples. This sequence uses TRBV2 and TRBJ1-5; 11 middle bases align to TRBD1. The sequenced sample was blood. The DNA sequence is given as TGTGCCAGCAGTACGGACAGGGGGCAAAATCAGCCCCAGCATTTT. This gives the protein CASSTDRGQNQPQHF.